A single sample is the source of the 17 T cell receptor beta chains below, sequenced in a study of shared clonotypes between healthy human individuals (dated by TCRdb to the early 2020s). The method was the immunoSEQ multiplex PCR assay. The immuneACCESS repertoire file appears here via TCRdb, limited to in-frame rearrangements. These files lack a portion of the clones; in checked studies, under half of the deficit traces to unresolved V genes, and the cause of the others is not known. The sample profile shows about 2.4 million clones; over 85% of them were found once. The ten largest clones capture about 0.34% of the sample. Sequences were obtained from naive CD4+ T cells from PBMCs. The cell subset or site label here, explained by the study, means: CD45RA+ positively selected. The receptors were sampled from a man aged 18 to 30 in good health. Some clones in this sample may be carry-over from other donors' samples.

With respect to this clone: Other nucleotide sequences from this sample produce the same CDR3. The V gene is TRBV5-1, the J gene TRBJ2-7, with a tentative D call TRBD1 (5 bases). Germline V gene lookup returns CDR1 SGHRS and CDR2 YFSETQ. The V and J ends lost 2 bases and 4 bases respectively, with 10 bases between them. The CDR3 is made up of 13 amino acids. CDR3 sequence: CASSFPDSYEQYF. CDR3 nucleotide sequence: TGCGCCAGCAGCTTCCCCGACAGTTACGAGCAGTACTTC.

Only one count was recorded for this clone. J is TRBJ1-2 and V is TRBV7-9, with D unresolved. CDR1 and CDR2 from the germline V gene are SEHNR and FQNEAQ (reference sequence). Trimming pared 2 bases from V and 5 bases from J, leaving 9 bases between. The CDR3 runs 13 residues. DNA of the CDR3: TGTGCCAGCAGCTTACGGGGAAGGTATGGCTACACCTTC. Its translation: CASSLRGRYGYTF.

The rearrangement joins TRBV5-6 to TRBJ2-3, with TRBD2 as a possible D gene (6 bases). CDR3 size: 16 residues. The germline V and J ends were trimmed by 2 bases and 4 bases, with 17 bases remaining between them. The germline V gene encodes CDR1 SGHDT and CDR2 YYEEEE. Here the CDR3 DNA reads TGTGCCAGCAGCTTACGGACTATCACATTGGCAGATACGCAGTATTTT. Translation: CASSLRTITLADTQYF.

This sequence joins TRBV28 and TRBJ2-7, with D perhaps matching TRBD1 or TRBD2 (6 bases each). The CDR3 totals 17 residues. Trimming took 8 bases from V and 2 from J, leaving 25 bases between them. Germline loops: CDR1 MDHEN, CDR2 SYDVKM. CDR3 sequence: CASQLGGGGLITYEQYF. The CDR3 DNA is TGTGCCAGCCAACTAGGAGGGGGAGGACTTATTACCTACGAGCAGTACTTC.

The chain carries TRBV27 and TRBJ2-5; unclear D gene. V was shortened by 6 bases and J by 2 bases, with 10 bases between the two germline ends. The CDR3 totals 13 residues. The germline CDR1 and CDR2 sequences are MNHEY and SMNVEV (reference sequence). The CDR3 DNA reads as TGTGCCAGCAGCCGAGCATGGCAAGAGACCCAGTACTTC. Translating it yields CASSRAWQETQYF.

This clone was seen once. This chain connects TRBV7-8 to TRBJ2-1; D possibly matches TRBD1 or TRBD2 (7 bases each). CDR1 SGHVS and CDR2 FQNEAQ come from the germline V gene. The V gene lost 3 bases and the J gene lost 4 bases, with 16 bases spanning the gap. This CDR3 has 16 amino acids. In DNA form, the CDR3 reads TGTGCCAGCAGCTTCCGCAGGGGGGGTTTGTACAATGAGCAGTTCTTC. Translation: CASSFRRGGLYNEQFF.

V and J are TRBV4-3 and TRBJ2-5; D is perhaps TRBD1 (7 bases). This CDR3 has 16 amino acids. The V and J ends lost 0 bases and 11 bases respectively, with 22 bases between them. From germline, CDR1 is LGHNA and CDR2 YSLEER. The CDR3 loop is CASSQDGAGGNWEQYF. The CDR3 nucleotides are TGCGCCAGCAGCCAAGATGGCGCAGGGGGGAATTGGGAGCAGTACTTC.

The J gene is TRBJ2-3, the V gene TRBV5-1, with TRBD2 identical over 7 bases. The CDR3 has 17 amino acids. Trimming took 1 base from V and 4 from J; bases not matched to a gene: 12. CDR1 and CDR2 (germline): SGHRS, YFSETQ. DNA for the CDR3: TGCGCCAGCAGCTTGAATCCCGCGGGAGTTGACCCAGATACGCAGTATTTT. Its protein product is CASSLNPAGVDPDTQYF.

The chain couples TRBV11-2 to TRBJ2-1; D possibly corresponds to TRBD2 (6 bases). Trimming removed 6 bases at V and 7 bases at J, with 13 bases between. The germline V gene has CDR1 SGHAT and CDR2 FQNNGV. This CDR3 is 13 amino acids long. Here the CDR3 reads CASRTSLKNEQFF. The CDR3 DNA follows: TGTGCCAGCAGGACTAGTTTGAAGAATGAGCAGTTCTTC. Together with reference TRBV11-2 and TRBJ2-1, the CDR3 gives the full variable domain: EAGVAQSPRYKIIEKRQSVAFWCNPISGHATLYWYQQILGQGPKLLIQFQNNGVVDDSQLPKDRFSAERLKGVDSTLKIQPAKLEDSAVYLCASRTSLKNEQFFGPGTRLTVL.

This clone was observed once. Other DNA sequences in the same sample also yield this CDR3. V and J are TRBV7-2 and TRBJ2-7, with TRBD1 matching 9 bases. This CDR3 has 14 residues. Trimming cost V 5 bases and J 2 bases; bases outside gene matches: 4. CDR1 is SGHTA, CDR2 FQGNSA, per germline. The CDR3 sequence is CASSRGQGAYEQYF. For the CDR3, the DNA is TGTGCCAGCAGCCGGGGACAGGGTGCCTACGAGCAGTACTTC.

The chain employs TRBV5-5 and TRBJ1-1; TRBD1 might be the D (6 bases). This CDR3 comprises 13 residues. Trimming removed 4 bases from V and 4 bases from J, with 11 bases in between. Per the germline V gene, CDR1 is SGHKS and CDR2 is YYEKEE (reference sequence). CDR3 residues: CASSPTGVTEAFF. For the CDR3, the DNA is TGTGCCAGCAGCCCGACAGGAGTCACTGAAGCTTTCTTT.

The V gene is TRBV7-8, the J gene TRBJ2-2, with 7 bases that match TRBD2. The ends lost 4 bases at V and 1 base at J; junction bases unmatched: 6. CDR1 and CDR2 (germline): SGHVS, FQNEAQ. The CDR3 runs 16 residues. CDR3 region: CASSSTGGGNTGELFF. In nucleotides, the CDR3 is TGTGCCAGCAGCTCGACGGGAGGCGGGAACACCGGGGAGCTGTTTTTT. Full variable domain (missing parts from reference TRBV7-8 and TRBJ2-2): GAGVSQSPRYKVAKRGQDVALRCDPISGHVSLFWYQQALGQGPEFLTYFQNEAQLDKSGLPSDRFFAERPEGSVSTLKIQRTQQEDSAVYLCASSSTGGGNTGELFFGEGSRLTVL.

As DNA, the CDR3 is TGTGCCAGCAGCCGCGATCCGGGACTAGGAGGGAATGAGCAGTTCTTC. This gives the protein CASSRDPGLGGNEQFF. The rearrangement links TRBV9 to TRBJ2-1; TRBD2 matches 8 bases. The V gene's germline CDR1 is SGDLS and CDR2 YYNGEE. V gave up 4 bases and J gave up 7 bases; unmatched junction bases: 13. The CDR3 has 16 amino acids.

The V gene is TRBV18, the J gene TRBJ1-2, with TRBD1 identical over 10 bases. V trimming: 2 bases; J trimming: 6 bases; junction bases outside the gene matches: 6. CDR1 and CDR2 from the germline V gene are KGHSH and LQKENI. The CDR3 totals 15 residues. CDR3 residues: CASSPVIGTGDGYTF. The CDR3 DNA follows: TGTGCCAGCTCACCAGTAATCGGGACAGGGGATGGCTACACCTTC.

This chain links TRBV6-1 with TRBJ2-3; no reliable D call. V lost 0 bases, J lost 3 bases, and 13 bases lay in between. Germline assignment: CDR1 MNHNS and CDR2 SASEGT. The CDR3 has 16 amino acids. The chain's CDR3 is CASSEALAGLTDTQYF. CDR3 nucleotide sequence: TGTGCCAGCAGTGAAGCGCTCGCAGGTTTAACAGATACGCAGTATTTT.

This clone was seen a few times. V and J are TRBV4-2 and TRBJ1-1; TRBD1 might be the D (5 bases). Germline values: CDR1 LGHNA, CDR2 YNFKEQ. The V and J ends lost 4 bases and 4 bases respectively, with 16 bases between them. The CDR3 spans 15 residues. The DNA of the CDR3 is TGTGCCAGCAGCCCACAGCAGGCAGGGATCACTGAAGCTTTCTTT. Translation gives CASSPQQAGITEAFF.

The rearrangement joins TRBV5-4 to TRBJ2-7; 7 bases fit TRBD2. The CDR3 extends over 16 amino acids. In germline, CDR1 is SGHNT, CDR2 YYREEE (reference sequence). After removal of 0 bases from V and 3 bases from J, the junction contained 9 bases not matched to a gene. The CDR3 nucleotides read TGTGCCAGCAGCTTGGATGGGGGAGGGCCCGGCTACGAGCAGTACTTC. It specifies CASSLDGGGPGYEQYF.